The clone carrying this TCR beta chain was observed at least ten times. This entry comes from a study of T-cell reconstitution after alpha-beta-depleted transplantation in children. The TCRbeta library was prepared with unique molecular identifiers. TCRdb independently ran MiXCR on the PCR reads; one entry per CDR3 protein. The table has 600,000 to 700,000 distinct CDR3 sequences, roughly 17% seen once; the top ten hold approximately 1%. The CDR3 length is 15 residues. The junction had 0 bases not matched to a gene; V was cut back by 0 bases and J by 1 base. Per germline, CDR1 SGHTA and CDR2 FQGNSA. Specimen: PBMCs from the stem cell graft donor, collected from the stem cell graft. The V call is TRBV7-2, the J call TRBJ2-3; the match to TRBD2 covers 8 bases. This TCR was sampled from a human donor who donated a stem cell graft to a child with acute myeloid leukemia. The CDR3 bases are TGTGCCAGCAGCTTAGCTAGCGGGGGCACAGATACGCAGTATTTT. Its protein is CASSLASGGTDTQYF.